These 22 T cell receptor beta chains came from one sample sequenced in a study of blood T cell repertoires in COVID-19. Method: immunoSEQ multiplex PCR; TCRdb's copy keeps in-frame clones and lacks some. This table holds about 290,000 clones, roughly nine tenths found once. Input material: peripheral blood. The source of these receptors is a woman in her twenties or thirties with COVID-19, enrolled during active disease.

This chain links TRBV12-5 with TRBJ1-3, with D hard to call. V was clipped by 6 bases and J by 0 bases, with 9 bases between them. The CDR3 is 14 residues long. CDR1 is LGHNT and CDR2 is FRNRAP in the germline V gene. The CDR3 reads CASGQPVSGNTIYF. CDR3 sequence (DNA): TGTGCTAGTGGGCAACCGGTCTCTGGAAACACCATATATTTT. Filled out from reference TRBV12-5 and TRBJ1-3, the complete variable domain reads DARVTQTPRHKVTEMGQEVTMRCQPILGHNTVFWYRQTMMQGLELLAYFRNRAPLDDSGMPKDRFSAEMPDATLATLKIQPSEPRDSAVYFCASGQPVSGNTIYFGEGSWLTVV.

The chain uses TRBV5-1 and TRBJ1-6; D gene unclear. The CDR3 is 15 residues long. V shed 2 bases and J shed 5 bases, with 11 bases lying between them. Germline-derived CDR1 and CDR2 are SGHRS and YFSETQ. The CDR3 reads CASSFLEGDNSPLHF. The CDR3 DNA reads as TGCGCCAGCAGCTTCCTCGAGGGTGATAATTCACCCCTCCACTTT.

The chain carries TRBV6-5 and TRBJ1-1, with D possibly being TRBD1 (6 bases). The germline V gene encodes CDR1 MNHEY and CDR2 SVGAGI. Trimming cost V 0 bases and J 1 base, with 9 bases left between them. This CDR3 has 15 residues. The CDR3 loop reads CASSYSLQGNTEAFF. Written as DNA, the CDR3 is TGTGCCAGCAGTTACTCTCTACAGGGGAACACTGAAGCTTTCTTT.

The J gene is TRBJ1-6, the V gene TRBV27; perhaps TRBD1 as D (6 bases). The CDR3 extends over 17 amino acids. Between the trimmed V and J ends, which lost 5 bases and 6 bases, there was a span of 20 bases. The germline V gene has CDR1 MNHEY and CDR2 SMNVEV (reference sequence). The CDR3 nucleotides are TGTGCCAGCAGTACGGACTCGAGAGGGGGTTTTAATTCACCCCTCCACTTT. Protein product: CASSTDSRGGFNSPLHF.

This CDR3 reads CASSTGGSSGANVLTF. CDR3 coding DNA: TGTGCCAGTAGTACAGGAGGGAGCTCTGGGGCCAACGTCCTGACTTTC. This chain connects TRBV19 to TRBJ2-6; D is possibly TRBD2 (6 bases). The germline V gene encodes CDR1 LNHDA and CDR2 SQIVND (reference sequence). Trimming removed 4 bases from V and 0 bases from J, with 10 bases in between. This CDR3 spans 16 amino acids.

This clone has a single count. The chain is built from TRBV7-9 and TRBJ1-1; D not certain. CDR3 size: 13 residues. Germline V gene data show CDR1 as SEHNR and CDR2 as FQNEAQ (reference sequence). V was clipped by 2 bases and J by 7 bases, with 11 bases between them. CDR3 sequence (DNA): TGTGCCAGCAGCTTACTTCTACTGCTTGAAGCTTTCTTT. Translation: CASSLLLLLEAFF.

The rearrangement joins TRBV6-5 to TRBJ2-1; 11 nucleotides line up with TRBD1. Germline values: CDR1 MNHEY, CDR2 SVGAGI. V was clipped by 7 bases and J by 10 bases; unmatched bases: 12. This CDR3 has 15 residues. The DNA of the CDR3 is TGTGCCAGCACCAACCGGGACAGGGGGAACGGGGAGCAGTTCTTC. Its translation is CASTNRDRGNGEQFF.

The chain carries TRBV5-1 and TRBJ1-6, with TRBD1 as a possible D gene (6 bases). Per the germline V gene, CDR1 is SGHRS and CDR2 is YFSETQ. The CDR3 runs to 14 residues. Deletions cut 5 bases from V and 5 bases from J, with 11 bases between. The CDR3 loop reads CASRGGRNNSPLHF. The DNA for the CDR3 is TGCGCCAGCAGAGGGGGTCGGAATAATTCACCCCTCCACTTT. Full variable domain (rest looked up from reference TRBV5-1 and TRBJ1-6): KAGVTQTPRYLIKTRGQQVTLSCSPISGHRSVSWYQQTPGQGLQFLFEYFSETQRNKGNFPGRFSGRQFSNSRSEMNVSTLELGDSALYLCASRGGRNNSPLHFGNGTRLTVT.

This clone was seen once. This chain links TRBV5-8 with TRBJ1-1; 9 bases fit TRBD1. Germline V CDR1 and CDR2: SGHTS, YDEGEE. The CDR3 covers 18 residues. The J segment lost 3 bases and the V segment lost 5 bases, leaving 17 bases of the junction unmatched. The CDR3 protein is CASRQQPGQGPRDTEAFF. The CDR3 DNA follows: TGTGCCAGCAGACAACAACCGGGACAGGGCCCTCGGGACACTGAAGCTTTCTTT.

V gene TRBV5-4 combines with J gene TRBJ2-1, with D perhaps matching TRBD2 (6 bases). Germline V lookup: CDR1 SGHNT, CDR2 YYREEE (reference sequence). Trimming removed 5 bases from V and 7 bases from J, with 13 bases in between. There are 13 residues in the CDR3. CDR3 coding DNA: TGTGCCAGCAGGGTTGGGACTCGAAATGAGCAGTTCTTC. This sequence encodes CASRVGTRNEQFF.

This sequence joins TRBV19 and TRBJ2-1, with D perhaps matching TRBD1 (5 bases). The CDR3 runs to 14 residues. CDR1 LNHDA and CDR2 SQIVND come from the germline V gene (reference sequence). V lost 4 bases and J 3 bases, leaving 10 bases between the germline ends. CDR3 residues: CASSKGVIYNEQFF. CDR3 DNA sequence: TGTGCCAGTAGTAAAGGGGTTATCTACAATGAGCAGTTCTTC.

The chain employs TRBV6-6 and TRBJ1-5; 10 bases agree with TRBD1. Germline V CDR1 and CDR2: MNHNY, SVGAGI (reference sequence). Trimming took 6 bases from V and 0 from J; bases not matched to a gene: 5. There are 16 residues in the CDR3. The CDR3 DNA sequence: TGTGCCAGCAGAACGGACAGGGGGTATAGCAATCAGCCCCAGCATTTT. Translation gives CASRTDRGYSNQPQHF.

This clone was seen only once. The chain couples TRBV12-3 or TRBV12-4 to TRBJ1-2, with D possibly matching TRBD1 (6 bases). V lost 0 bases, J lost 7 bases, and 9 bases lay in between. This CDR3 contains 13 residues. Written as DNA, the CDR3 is TGTGCCAGCAGTTTAGCGGGGGCTGGTGGCTACACCTTC. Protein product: CASSLAGAGGYTF.

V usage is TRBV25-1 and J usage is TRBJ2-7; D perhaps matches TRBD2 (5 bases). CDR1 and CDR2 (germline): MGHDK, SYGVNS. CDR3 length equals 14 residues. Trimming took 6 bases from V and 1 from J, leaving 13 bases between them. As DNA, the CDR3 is TGTGCCAGCAGAGCCCGGACTGAGTCCTACGAGCAGTACTTC. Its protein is CASRARTESYEQYF.

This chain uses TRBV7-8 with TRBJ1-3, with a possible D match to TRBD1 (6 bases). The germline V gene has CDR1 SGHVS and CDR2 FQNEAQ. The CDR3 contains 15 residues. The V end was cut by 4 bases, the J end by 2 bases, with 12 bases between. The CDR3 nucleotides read TGTGCCAGCAGCTCAAACAGGGTAGCTGGAAACACCATATATTTT. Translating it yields CASSSNRVAGNTIYF.

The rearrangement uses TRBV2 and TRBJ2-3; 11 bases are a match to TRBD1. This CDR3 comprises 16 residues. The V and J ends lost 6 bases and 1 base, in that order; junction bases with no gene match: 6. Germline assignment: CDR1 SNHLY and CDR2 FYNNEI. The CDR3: CASSRTGGFGTDTQYF. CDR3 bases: TGTGCCAGCAGCAGGACAGGGGGCTTCGGCACAGATACGCAGTATTTT.

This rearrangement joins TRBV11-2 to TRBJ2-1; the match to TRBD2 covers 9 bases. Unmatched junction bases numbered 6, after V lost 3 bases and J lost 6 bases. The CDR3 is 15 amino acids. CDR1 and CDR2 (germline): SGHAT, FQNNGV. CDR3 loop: CASSFLAGEINEQFF. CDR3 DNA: TGTGCCAGCAGCTTTTTAGCGGGGGAAATCAATGAGCAGTTCTTC.

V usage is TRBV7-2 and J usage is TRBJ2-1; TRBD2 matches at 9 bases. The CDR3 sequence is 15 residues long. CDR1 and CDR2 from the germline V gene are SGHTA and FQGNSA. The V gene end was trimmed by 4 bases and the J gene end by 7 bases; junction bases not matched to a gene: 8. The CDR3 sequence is CTSSSLAGGRNEQFF. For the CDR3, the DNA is TGTACCAGCAGCTCCCTGGCGGGGGGGCGTAATGAGCAGTTCTTC.

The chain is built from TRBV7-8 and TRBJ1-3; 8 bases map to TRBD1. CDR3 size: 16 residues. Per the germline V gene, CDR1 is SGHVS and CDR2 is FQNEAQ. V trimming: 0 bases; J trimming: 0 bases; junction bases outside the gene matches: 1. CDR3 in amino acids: CASSLATGGSGNTIYF. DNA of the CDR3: TGTGCCAGCAGCTTAGCTACAGGGGGCTCTGGAAACACCATATATTTT.

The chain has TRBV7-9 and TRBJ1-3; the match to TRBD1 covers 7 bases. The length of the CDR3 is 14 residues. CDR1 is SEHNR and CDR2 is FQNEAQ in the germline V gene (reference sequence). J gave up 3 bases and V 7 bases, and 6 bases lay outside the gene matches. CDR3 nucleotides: TGTGCCAGCATCAACAGGGGCAGTGGAAACACCATATATTTT. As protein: CASINRGSGNTIYF.

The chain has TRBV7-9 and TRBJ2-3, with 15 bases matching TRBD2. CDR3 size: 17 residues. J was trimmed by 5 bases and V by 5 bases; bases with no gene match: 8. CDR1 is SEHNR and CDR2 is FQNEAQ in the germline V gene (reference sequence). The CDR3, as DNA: TGTGCCAGCAGCGACGTCTTGGGACTAGCGGGGGGAGATACGCAGTATTTT. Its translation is CASSDVLGLAGGDTQYF.

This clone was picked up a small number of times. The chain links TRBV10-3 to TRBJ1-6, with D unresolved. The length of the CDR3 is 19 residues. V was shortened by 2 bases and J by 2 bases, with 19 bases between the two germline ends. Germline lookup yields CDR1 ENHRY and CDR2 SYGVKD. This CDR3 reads CAISEGNPFTGAYNSPLHF. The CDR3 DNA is TGTGCCATCAGTGAGGGGAACCCTTTTACCGGGGCCTATAATTCACCCCTCCACTTT.